This T cell receptor beta chain is drawn from a study of shared clonotypes between healthy human individuals. The CDR3 contains 15 residues. V was pared by 3 bases and J by 5 bases, with 8 bases of the junction left unmatched. Germline V lookup: CDR1 MGHRA, CDR2 YSYEKL. TCRdb's copy holds only in-frame clones and misses some; the assay was immunoSEQ multiplex PCR. The sample contains 400,000 to 600,000 clones, about 75% of which appear only once. This sequence joins TRBV4-1 and TRBJ2-7, with 9 bases aligning to TRBD2. The sequenced material came from PBMCs. This TCR was sampled from a woman aged 40-49 years in good health. Some clones in this sample may be carry-over from other donors' samples. The CDR3 DNA is TGCGCCAGCAGCCAGAGCGGGAGGTGGGGTGACGAGCAGTACTTC. Translation gives CASSQSGRWGDEQYF.